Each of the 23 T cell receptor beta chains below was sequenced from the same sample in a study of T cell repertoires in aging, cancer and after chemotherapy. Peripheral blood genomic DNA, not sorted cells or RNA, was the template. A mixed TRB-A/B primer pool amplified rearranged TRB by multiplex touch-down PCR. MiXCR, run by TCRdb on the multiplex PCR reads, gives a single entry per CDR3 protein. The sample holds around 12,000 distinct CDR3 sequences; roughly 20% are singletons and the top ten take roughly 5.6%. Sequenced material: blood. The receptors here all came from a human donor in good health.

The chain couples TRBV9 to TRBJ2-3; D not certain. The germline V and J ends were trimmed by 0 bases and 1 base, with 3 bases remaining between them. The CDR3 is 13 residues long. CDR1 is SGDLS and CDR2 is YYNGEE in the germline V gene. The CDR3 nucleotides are TGTGCCAGCAGCGTAGCGGGCACAGATACGCAGTATTTT. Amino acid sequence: CASSVAGTDTQYF. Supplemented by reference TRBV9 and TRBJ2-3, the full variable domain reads DSGVTQTPKHLITATGQRVTLRCSPRSGDLSVYWYQQSLDQGLQFLIQYYNGEERAKGNILERFSAQQFPDLHSELNLSSLELGDSALYFCASSVAGTDTQYFGPGTRLTVL.

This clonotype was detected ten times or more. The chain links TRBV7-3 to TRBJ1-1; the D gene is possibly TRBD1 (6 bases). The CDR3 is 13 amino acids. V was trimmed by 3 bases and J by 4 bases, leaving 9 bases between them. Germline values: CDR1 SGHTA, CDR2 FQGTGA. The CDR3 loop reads CASSFAGVTEAFF. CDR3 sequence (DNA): TGTGCCAGCAGCTTTGCAGGGGTCACTGAAGCTTTCTTT.

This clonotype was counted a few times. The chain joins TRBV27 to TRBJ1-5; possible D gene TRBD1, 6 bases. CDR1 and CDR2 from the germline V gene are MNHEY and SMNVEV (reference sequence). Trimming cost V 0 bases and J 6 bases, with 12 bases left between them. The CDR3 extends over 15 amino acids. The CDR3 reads CASSLSLGGPQPQHF. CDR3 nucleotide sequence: TGTGCCAGCAGTTTATCGCTGGGGGGGCCTCAGCCCCAGCATTTT.

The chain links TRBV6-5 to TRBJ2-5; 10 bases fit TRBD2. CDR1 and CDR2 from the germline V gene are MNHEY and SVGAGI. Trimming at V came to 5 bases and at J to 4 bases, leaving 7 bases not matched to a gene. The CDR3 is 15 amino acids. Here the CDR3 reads CASSRSGGAGETQYF. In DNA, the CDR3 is TGTGCCAGCAGTCGGAGCGGGGGGGCCGGAGAGACCCAGTACTTC.

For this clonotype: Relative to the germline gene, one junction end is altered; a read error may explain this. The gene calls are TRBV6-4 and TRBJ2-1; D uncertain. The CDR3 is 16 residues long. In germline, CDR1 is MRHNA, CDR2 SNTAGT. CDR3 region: CSSSDSIASSYNEQFF. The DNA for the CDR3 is TGTTCCAGCAGTGACTCGATTGCGAGCTCCTACAATGAGCAGTTCTTC.

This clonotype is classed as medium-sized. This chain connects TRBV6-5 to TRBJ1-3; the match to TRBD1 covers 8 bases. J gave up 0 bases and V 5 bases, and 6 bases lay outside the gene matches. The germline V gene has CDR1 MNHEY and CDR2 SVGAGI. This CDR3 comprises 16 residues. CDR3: CASSRGQGDSGNTIYF. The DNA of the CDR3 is TGTGCCAGCAGTCGAGGACAGGGCGACTCTGGAAACACCATATATTTT.

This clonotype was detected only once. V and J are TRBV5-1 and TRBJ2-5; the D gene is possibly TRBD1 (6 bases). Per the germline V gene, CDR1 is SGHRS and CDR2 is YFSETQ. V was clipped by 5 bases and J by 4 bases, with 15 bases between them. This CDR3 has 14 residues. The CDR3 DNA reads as TGCGCCAGCAGTGGGCAGGGGCCGGGAGAGACCCAGTACTTC. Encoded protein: CASSGQGPGETQYF.

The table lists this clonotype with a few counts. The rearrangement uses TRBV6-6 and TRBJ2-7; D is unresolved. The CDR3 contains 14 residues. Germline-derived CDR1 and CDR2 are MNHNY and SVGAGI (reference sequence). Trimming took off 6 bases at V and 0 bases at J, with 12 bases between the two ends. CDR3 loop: CASRRTVISYEQYF. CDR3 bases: TGTGCCAGCAGACGGACCGTAATCTCCTACGAGCAGTACTTC.

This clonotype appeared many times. CDR3 loop: CASRVGSSYEQYF. The CDR3 DNA sequence: TGTGCCAGCAGAGTGGGTAGCTCCTACGAGCAGTACTTC. The chain employs TRBV7-2 and TRBJ2-7; the D is unclear. The CDR3 totals 13 residues. V lost 6 bases, J lost 0 bases, and 9 bases lay in between. Looked up from germline, CDR1 is SGHTA and CDR2 is FQGNSA.

The CDR3 sequence is CSARLRTGVEGHGYTF. The DNA of the CDR3 is TGCAGTGCTAGACTCCGGACAGGGGTGGAGGGCCATGGCTACACCTTC. This sequence joins TRBV20-1 and TRBJ1-2; TRBD1 aligns across 9 bases. V shed 2 bases, J shed 6 bases, and the junction held 13 bases outside the gene matches. The CDR3 has 16 amino acids. CDR1 is DFQATT, CDR2 SNEGSKA, per germline (reference sequence).

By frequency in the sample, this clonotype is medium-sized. This CDR3 reads CAISVVGDGYTF. CDR3 sequence (DNA): TGTGCCATCAGTGTGGTGGGGGATGGCTACACCTTC. The chain is built from TRBV10-3 and TRBJ1-2, with D possibly matching TRBD1 (5 bases). Between the trimmed V and J ends, which lost 4 bases and 6 bases, there was a span of 9 bases. CDR3 length equals 12 residues. Germline V gives CDR1 ENHRY, CDR2 SYGVKD.

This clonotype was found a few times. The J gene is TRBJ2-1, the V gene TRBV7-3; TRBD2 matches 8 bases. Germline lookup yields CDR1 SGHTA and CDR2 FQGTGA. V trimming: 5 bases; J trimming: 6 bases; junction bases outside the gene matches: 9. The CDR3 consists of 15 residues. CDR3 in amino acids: CASSPKGLDSNEQFF. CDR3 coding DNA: TGTGCCAGCAGCCCCAAGGGACTAGATAGCAATGAGCAGTTCTTC.

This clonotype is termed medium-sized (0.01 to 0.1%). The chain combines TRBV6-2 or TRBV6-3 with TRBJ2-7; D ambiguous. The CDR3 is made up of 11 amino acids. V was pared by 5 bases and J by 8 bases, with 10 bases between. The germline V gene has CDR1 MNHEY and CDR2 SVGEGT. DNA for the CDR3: TGTGCCAGCAGTGAACGGTTGCAGCAGTACTTC. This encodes CASSERLQQYF.

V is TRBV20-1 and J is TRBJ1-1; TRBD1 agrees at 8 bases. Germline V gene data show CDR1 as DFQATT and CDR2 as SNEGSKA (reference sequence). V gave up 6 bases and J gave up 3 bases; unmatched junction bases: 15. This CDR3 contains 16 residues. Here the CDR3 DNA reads TGCAGTGCCTCTCCCTTCGGGACAGGTGGGTACACTGAAGCTTTCTTT. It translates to CSASPFGTGGYTEAFF.

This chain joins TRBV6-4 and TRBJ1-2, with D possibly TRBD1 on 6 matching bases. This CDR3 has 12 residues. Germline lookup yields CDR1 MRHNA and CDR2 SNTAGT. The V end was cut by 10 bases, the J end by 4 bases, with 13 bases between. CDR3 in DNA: TGTGCCACAAGGACAGAGATCTATGGCTACACCTTC. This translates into CATRTEIYGYTF.

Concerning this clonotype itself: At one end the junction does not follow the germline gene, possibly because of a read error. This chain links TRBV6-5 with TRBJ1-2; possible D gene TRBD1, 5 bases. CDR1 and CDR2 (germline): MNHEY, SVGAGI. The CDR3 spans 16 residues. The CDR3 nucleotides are TGTGCCAGCATCCGGGACCTTAAGGGAGGAAACTGTGGCTACACCTTC. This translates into CASIRDLKGGNCGYTF.

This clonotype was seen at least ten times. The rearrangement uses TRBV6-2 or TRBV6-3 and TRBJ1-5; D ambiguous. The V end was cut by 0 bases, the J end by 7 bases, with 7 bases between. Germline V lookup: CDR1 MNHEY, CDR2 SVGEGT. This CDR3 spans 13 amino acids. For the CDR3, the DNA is TGTGCCAGCAGTTACTCTACCGTACAGCCCCAGCATTTT. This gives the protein CASSYSTVQPQHF.

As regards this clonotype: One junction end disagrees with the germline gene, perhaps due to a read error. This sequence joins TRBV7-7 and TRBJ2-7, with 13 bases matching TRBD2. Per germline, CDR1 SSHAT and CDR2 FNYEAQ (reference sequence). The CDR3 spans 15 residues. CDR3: CASSPLAGGLYEQYF. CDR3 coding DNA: TGTGCTAGCAGCCCACTAGCGGGGGGGTTATACGAGCAGTACTTC.

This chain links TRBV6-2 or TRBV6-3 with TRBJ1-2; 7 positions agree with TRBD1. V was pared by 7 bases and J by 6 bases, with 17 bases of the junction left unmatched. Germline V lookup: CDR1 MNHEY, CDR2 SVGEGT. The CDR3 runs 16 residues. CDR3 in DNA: TGTGCCAGCAACCCCTTCGGTGTCCAGGGGGATCATGGCTACACCTTC. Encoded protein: CASNPFGVQGDHGYTF.

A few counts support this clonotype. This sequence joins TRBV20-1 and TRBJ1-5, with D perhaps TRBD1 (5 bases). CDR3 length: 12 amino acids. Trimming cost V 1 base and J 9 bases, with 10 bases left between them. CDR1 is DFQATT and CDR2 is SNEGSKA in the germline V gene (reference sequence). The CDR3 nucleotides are TGCAGTGCTAGAGGTCAGGGAAGGCCCCAGCATTTT. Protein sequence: CSARGQGRPQHF.

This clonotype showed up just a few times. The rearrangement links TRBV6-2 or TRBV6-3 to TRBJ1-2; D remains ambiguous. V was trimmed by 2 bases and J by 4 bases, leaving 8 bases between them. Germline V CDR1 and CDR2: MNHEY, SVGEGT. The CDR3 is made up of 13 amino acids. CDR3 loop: CASSYEGLYGYTF. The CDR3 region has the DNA TGTGCCAGCAGTTACGAGGGCCTCTATGGCTACACCTTC.

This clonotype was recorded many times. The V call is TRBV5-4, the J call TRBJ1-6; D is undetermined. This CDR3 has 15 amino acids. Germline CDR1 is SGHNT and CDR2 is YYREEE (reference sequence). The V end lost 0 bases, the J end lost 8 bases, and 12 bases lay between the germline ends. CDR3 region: CASSLDSGRYSPLHF. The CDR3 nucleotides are TGTGCCAGCAGCTTGGACAGTGGGAGGTATTCACCCCTCCACTTT.

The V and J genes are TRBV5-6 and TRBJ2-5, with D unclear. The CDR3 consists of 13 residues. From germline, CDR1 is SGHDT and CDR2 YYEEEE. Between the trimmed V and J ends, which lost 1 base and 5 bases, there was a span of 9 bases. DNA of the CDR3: TGTGCCAGCAGCTTGCACCCGCCGGAGACCCAGTACTTC. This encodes CASSLHPPETQYF.